This TCR beta chain was retrieved from a study of cytomegalovirus exposure and HLA in healthy donors. Germline V gives CDR1 KGHSH, CDR2 LQKENI. This CDR3 region has 15 residues. V trimming: 5 bases; J trimming: 5 bases; junction bases outside the gene matches: 10. Clones were read by immunoSEQ multiplex PCR, and TCRdb kept only the in-frame ones, dropping some. The sample yields 95,000 to 120,000 clones, approximately 85% seen once. Study-wide results and limits: A subsequent analysis found that TCR clusters from the first cohort also tended to co-occur in the roughly 120 validation repertoires, with 90% to 95% of cluster scores above 0. Cytomegalovirus-associated TCR beta chains were listed, numbering more than 150. High specificity and sensitivity for cytomegalovirus status were reported for the classifier.

Points on this clone: The antigen remains undetermined.

The clonotype was recovered from a woman younger than 30 in good health and CMV-seronegative. The chain couples TRBV18 to TRBJ1-1, with 8 bases aligning to TRBD1. The sequencing sample was made of PBMCs. CDR3 sequence reads: CASSSQNRGITEAFF. The CDR3 nucleotides read TGTGCCAGCTCATCCCAAAACAGGGGGATAACTGAAGCTTTCTTT.